The source of this T cell receptor (beta chain) is a study of blood T cells in healthy people across ages. Study in general: For every two T cells, template switching captured about one barcoded beta molecule.

The second PCR ran roughly 7 to 12 cycles with a sample-barcoded 5' primer and J-beta primers. TCRdb processed the 5' RACE reads anew with MiXCR; each CDR3 protein has one entry. Of some 670,000 distinct CDR3 sequences listed, approximately 52% are singletons. This clonotype was recorded at least ten times. Germline trimming cut 2 bases from V and 6 bases from J; bases unmatched to any gene: 4. The CDR3 loop spans 13 amino acids. Germline lookup yields CDR1 MDHEN and CDR2 SYDVKM. Extraction of total RNA produced a minimum of 5.5 micrograms from each sample. This chain connects TRBV28 to TRBJ2-7; 7 positions match TRBD2. This receptor was taken from a woman of 80 years or more in good health. The sequencing sample was made of blood. The CDR3 sequence is CASSLAGVSEQYF. The CDR3 bases are TGTGCCAGCAGTTTAGCGGGAGTCAGCGAGCAGTACTTC.